The rows below give T cell receptor beta chains drawn from one sample of a study of Ad26.COV2.S vaccination and SARS-CoV-2 variants. Using immunoSEQ multiplex PCR, the repertoire was profiled, and TCRdb retains in-frame clones only, with some absent. The sample shows about 450,000 clones, about 91% of them seen only once. The specimen was peripheral blood, collected in a trial of Ad26.COV2.S vaccine versus placebo. Every receptor here comes from a person aged 18-60 years who received the Ad26.COV2.S COVID-19 vaccine or a placebo. Both conserved end residues are trimmed from each CDR3. A D gene is named only where the DNA matches it firmly. For some rows the clone size is stated as once, few or many, or as a class when expanded; others skip it.

cdr3_aa | j_call | d_call | v_call | clone_size
ASSVWGENTEAF | TRBJ1-1 | . | TRBV27 | .
AISNRVGETQY | TRBJ2-5 | . | TRBV10-3 | .
ASSIGSAGTGELF | TRBJ2-2 | . | TRBV21-1 | .
ASSPPAGGAIDTDTQY | TRBJ2-3 | TRBD2 | TRBV18 | .
ASSLSGIRGTGELF | TRBJ2-2 | TRBD2 | TRBV18 | .
ASSPFGMGAGNGYT | TRBJ1-2 | . | TRBV4-3 | .
ASRVGMNTGELF | TRBJ2-2 | . | TRBV5-1 | .
ASSPSTTQY | TRBJ2-5 | . | TRBV7-8 | .
ASSPPSGQGGETQY | TRBJ2-5 | TRBD1 | TRBV5-1 | .
ASKRPLGTDTQY | TRBJ2-3 | . | TRBV6-5 | .
ASSVVVGDTQY | TRBJ2-3 | . | TRBV9 | .
ASTRDRGQETQY | TRBJ2-5 | TRBD1 | TRBV9 | .
AWSGGRGSLLRGPQH | TRBJ1-5 | . | TRBV30 | .
ASSYRSQLSDEQF | TRBJ2-1 | . | TRBV6-5 | .
ASRPGAHNSPLH | TRBJ1-6 | . | TRBV27 | .
ASSLSGVDYGYT | TRBJ1-2 | . | TRBV18 | .
ASSIGTQGLRGYT | TRBJ1-2 | . | TRBV19 | .
ASSQGGGMDEQF | TRBJ2-1 | . | TRBV4-3 | .
ASSTLGQETQY | TRBJ2-5 | . | TRBV5-5 | once
ASSNNRGYEQY | TRBJ2-7 | TRBD1 | TRBV27 | .
ASSLGGFEQY | TRBJ2-7 | . | TRBV5-6 | once
ASSLVSTSSQF | TRBJ2-1 | . | TRBV5-1 | .
SVSGAGGGETQY | TRBJ2-5 | . | TRBV29-1 | .
ASSRDRDYGYT | TRBJ1-2 | . | TRBV5-1 | .
ASSRTGGIPSYGYT | TRBJ1-2 | TRBD1 | TRBV14 | .
ASTRDSLYSREYNEQF | TRBJ2-1 | . | TRBV5-1 | .
SASRGPTEAF | TRBJ1-1 | . | TRBV20-1 | .
ASSPLTGASGPYEQY | TRBJ2-7 | TRBD2 | TRBV18 | .
ASSPPGPRYEQY | TRBJ2-7 | . | TRBV28 | .
ASSSRERTSGVGEQF | TRBJ2-1 | TRBD2 | TRBV4-1 | .
ASSLLGVSTEAF | TRBJ1-1 | . | TRBV7-3 | .
ASSPLGGGEKLF | TRBJ1-4 | . | TRBV7-2 | .
ASSFYREDTGELF | TRBJ2-2 | . | TRBV11-1 | .
ASSATSGDSYNEQF | TRBJ2-1 | TRBD2 | TRBV25-1 | .
ASSLGLRTYNEQF | TRBJ2-1 | . | TRBV7-8 | .
ASSPTGGRAAETQY | TRBJ2-5 | TRBD2 | TRBV4-3 | .